A selection of T cell receptor beta chains follows, all from one sample in a study of blood T cell repertoires in COVID-19. The protocol was immunoSEQ multiplex PCR, while the TCRdb copy is restricted to in-frame clones and leaves out a portion. The sample lists roughly 180,000 clones; 76% were seen once. Source material: peripheral blood. These receptor sequences come from a woman between 50 and 59 years old with active or convalescent COVID-19. CDR3s leave out the opening cysteine and the closing phenylalanine or tryptophan.

TRBJ2-1	TRBV4-3	ASSQRTGPHEQF
TRBJ1-4	TRBV6-4	ASSDRTGHAEKLF
TRBJ1-1	TRBV27	ASSLLGTGVNTEAF
TRBJ1-2	TRBV5-1	ASSLGGQGTNWGYT
TRBJ2-3	TRBV27	ASTSSSRDRGDTQY
TRBJ1-2	TRBV19	ASSIQGVYGYT
TRBJ1-2	TRBV6-4	ASSDYRDRVVGGYT
TRBJ2-2	TRBV5-1	ASSLSGPGELF
TRBJ1-1	TRBV7-2	ASSLAAAGTEAF
TRBJ1-5	TRBV19	ASSPNGQGRGQPQH
TRBJ2-1	TRBV5-1	ASRGGQSYNEQF
TRBJ2-7	TRBV18	ASSPPLAGGRGYEQY
TRBJ2-7	TRBV7-6	ASSSTGGEQY
TRBJ1-1	TRBV9	ASSVVGTVNTEAF
TRBJ2-1	TRBV4-2	ASSHAPGQLLYNEQF
TRBJ1-3	TRBV11-2	ASSLDRIVGGAGNTIY
TRBJ2-4	TRBV5-1	ASSLASGGLAKNIQY
TRBJ1-4	TRBV2	ASSETVTNEKLF
TRBJ2-7	TRBV4-3	ASSQDLNGLGGSYEQY
TRBJ2-1	TRBV7-2	ASSFVSRGPYNEQF
TRBJ2-3	TRBV6-5	ASSYATTDTQY
TRBJ1-6	TRBV5-1	ASQGLNSPLH
TRBJ2-3	TRBV28	ASSQPAGGLTDTQY